The 11 T cell receptor beta chains in this list originate from one sample, sequenced in a study of CD8+ T cells in alopecia areata (dated by TCRdb to 2016 to 2019). Reading the label with the study, this specimen's treatment or condition is: oral pan-JAK inhibitor, 5-10 mg twice daily. The library was prepared using the immunoSEQ multiplex PCR assay. To provide template for TCR sequencing, every sample had RNA extracted and reverse transcribed into cDNA. TCRdb provides this immuneACCESS table in a form limited to in-frame rearrangements. Some clones are lacking; in checked studies, under half of them reflect an unresolved V gene, and why the rest are absent is not known. The sample data list roughly 280,000 clones, and 60% of these were observed just once. Jointly, the top ten make up roughly 0.88% of the sample. The sample was CD4+ T cells sorted from blood, taken around week 52, from a patient treated with tofacitinib. All receptors come from a human donor with alopecia areata.

This clone turned up a few times. The chain links TRBV29-1 to TRBJ1-5; weak D call: TRBD1 (5 bases). The germline V gene encodes CDR1 SQVTM and CDR2 ANQGSEA. Deletions cut 0 bases from V and 8 bases from J, with 8 bases between. This CDR3 has 12 amino acids. The CDR3 here is CSVEDPGEPQHF. DNA for the CDR3: TGCAGCGTTGAAGATCCGGGGGAGCCCCAGCATTTT. The whole variable domain, remainder taken from reference TRBV29-1 and TRBJ1-5, is SAVISQKPSRDICQRGTSLTIQCQVDSQVTMMFWYRQQPGQSLTLIATANQGSEATYESGFVIDKFPISRPNLTFSTLTVSNMSPEDSSIYLCSVEDPGEPQHFGDGTRLSIL.

CDR3 in amino acids: CASSEFEGIQYF. In DNA, the CDR3 is TGTGCCAGCAGTGAATTTGAGGGCATTCAGTACTTC. The J gene is TRBJ2-4, the V gene TRBV25-1, with a tentative D call TRBD2 (5 bases). Germline CDR1 and CDR2: MGHDK and SYGVNS. V was pared by 1 base and J by 9 bases, with 7 bases between. This CDR3 is 12 amino acids long.

The chain recombines TRBV29-1 with TRBJ1-2, with D perhaps TRBD1 (6 bases). Trimming cost V 6 bases and J 4 bases, with 15 bases left between them. This CDR3 contains 13 residues. CDR1 SQVTM and CDR2 ANQGSEA come from the germline V gene. CDR3 region: CSVRGAFVYGYTF. The CDR3 nucleotides read TGCAGCGTCCGGGGGGCATTCGTCTATGGCTACACCTTC.

V usage is TRBV18 and J usage is TRBJ2-7; D possibly corresponds to TRBD1 (6 bases). Trimming took 3 bases from V and 6 from J, leaving 12 bases between them. Germline lookup yields CDR1 KGHSH and CDR2 LQKENI. The CDR3 covers 13 residues. The CDR3 region has the DNA TGTGCCAGCTCACCGAACAGGGAATCCGAGCAGTACTTC. Its translation: CASSPNRESEQYF.

The chain joins TRBV7-9 to TRBJ2-7, with D tentatively TRBD2 (6 bases). V lost 3 bases and J lost 3, with 12 bases in between. Germline loops: CDR1 SEHNR, CDR2 FQNEAQ (reference sequence). The CDR3 contains 14 residues. The CDR3 DNA reads TGTGCCAGCAGCTTGGAGACTAGTCTCTACGAGCAGTACTTC. Residues: CASSLETSLYEQYF.

The chain employs TRBV15 and TRBJ1-4, with a tentative D call TRBD1 (5 bases). The CDR3 loop spans 14 amino acids. Between the trimmed V and J ends, which lost 8 bases and 7 bases, there was a span of 17 bases. Germline CDR1 reads LNHNV; CDR2 reads YYDKDF (reference sequence). CDR3 protein: CATSWGGKPEKLFF. DNA for the CDR3: TGTGCCACCTCATGGGGGGGGAAGCCTGAAAAACTGTTTTTT.

V gene TRBV7-2 combines with J gene TRBJ2-1; unclear D gene. The CDR3 runs 13 residues. CDR1 is SGHTA, CDR2 FQGNSA, per germline. Trimming took 4 bases from V and 3 from J, leaving 7 bases between them. CDR3 bases: TGTGCCAGCAGCTCGACACACTACAATGAGCAGTTCTTC. Encoded protein: CASSSTHYNEQFF.

This clone came up a few times. The gene calls are TRBV7-9 and TRBJ2-1; D is unclear. The CDR3 totals 12 residues. V shed 1 base and J shed 15 bases, with 13 bases lying between them. CDR1 and CDR2 from the germline V gene are SEHNR and FQNEAQ (reference sequence). The CDR3 protein is CASSLGQVPGFF. CDR3 nucleotide sequence: TGTGCCAGCAGCTTAGGTCAGGTCCCGGGGTTCTTC.

This chain connects TRBV29-1 to TRBJ1-2, with TRBD1 matching over 12 bases. Germline CDR1 reads SQVTM; CDR2 reads ANQGSEA. This CDR3 region has 13 residues. Trimming took 6 bases from V and 8 from J; bases not matched to a gene: 7. The CDR3 DNA follows: TGCAGCGTGTGGGACAGGGGGCGCGGAGGCTACACCTTC. Amino acid sequence: CSVWDRGRGGYTF.

The chain recombines TRBV6-5 with TRBJ2-6, with D unresolved. CDR3 length: 15 residues. Germline lookup yields CDR1 MNHEY and CDR2 SVGAGI. The V end was cut by 2 bases, the J end by 4 bases, with 9 bases between. The CDR3 loop is CASSYLPNGANVLTF. In DNA form, the CDR3 reads TGTGCCAGCAGTTACCTGCCGAACGGGGCCAACGTCCTGACTTTC.

V gene TRBV2 combines with J gene TRBJ2-5; no reliable D call. The V end lost 3 bases, the J end lost 5 bases, and 4 bases lay between the germline ends. Germline values: CDR1 SNHLY, CDR2 FYNNEI. The CDR3 extends over 11 amino acids. The CDR3 DNA reads TGTGCCAGCAGTGATAGCGAGACCCAGTACTTC. Its translation is CASSDSETQYF.